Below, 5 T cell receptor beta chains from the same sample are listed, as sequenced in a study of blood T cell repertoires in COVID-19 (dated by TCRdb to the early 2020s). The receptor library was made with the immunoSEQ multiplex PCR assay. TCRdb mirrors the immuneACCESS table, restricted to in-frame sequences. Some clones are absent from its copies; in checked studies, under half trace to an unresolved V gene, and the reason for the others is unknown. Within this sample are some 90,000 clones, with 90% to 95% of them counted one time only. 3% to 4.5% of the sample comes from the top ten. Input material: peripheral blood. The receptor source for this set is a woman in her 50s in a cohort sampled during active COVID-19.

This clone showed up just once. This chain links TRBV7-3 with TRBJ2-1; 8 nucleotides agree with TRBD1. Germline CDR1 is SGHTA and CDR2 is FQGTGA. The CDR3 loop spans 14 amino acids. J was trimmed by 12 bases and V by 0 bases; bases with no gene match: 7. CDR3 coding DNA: TGTGCCAGCAGCTTAACGCAGGGGGCGTTTTTGCAGTTCTTC. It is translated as CASSLTQGAFLQFF.

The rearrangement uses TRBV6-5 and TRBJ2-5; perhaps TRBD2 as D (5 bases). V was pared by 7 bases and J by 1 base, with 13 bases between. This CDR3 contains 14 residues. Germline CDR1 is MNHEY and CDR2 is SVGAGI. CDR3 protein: CASKLGLAQETQYF. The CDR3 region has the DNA TGTGCCAGCAAGTTAGGGCTAGCCCAAGAGACCCAGTACTTC.

The CDR3 DNA reads as TGTGCCAGCAATAATAGACAGGGCGTCATGACCCAGTACTTC. It codes for CASNNRQGVMTQYF. The rearrangement uses TRBV28 and TRBJ2-5, with 7 bases fitting TRBD1. Germline CDR1 is MDHEN and CDR2 is SYDVKM. The CDR3 extends over 14 amino acids. Trimming cost V 7 bases and J 7 bases; bases outside gene matches: 12.

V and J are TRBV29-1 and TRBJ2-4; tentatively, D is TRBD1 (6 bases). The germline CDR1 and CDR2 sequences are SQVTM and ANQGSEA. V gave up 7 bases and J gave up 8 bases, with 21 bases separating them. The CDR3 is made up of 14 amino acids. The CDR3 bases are TGCAGCGCTGGGTGGGGACAAAGCTTGGACATTCAGTACTTC. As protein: CSAGWGQSLDIQYF. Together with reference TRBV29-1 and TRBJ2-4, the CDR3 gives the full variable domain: SAVISQKPSRDICQRGTSLTIQCQVDSQVTMMFWYRQQPGQSLTLIATANQGSEATYESGFVIDKFPISRPNLTFSTLTVSNMSPEDSSIYLCSAGWGQSLDIQYFGAGTRLSVL.

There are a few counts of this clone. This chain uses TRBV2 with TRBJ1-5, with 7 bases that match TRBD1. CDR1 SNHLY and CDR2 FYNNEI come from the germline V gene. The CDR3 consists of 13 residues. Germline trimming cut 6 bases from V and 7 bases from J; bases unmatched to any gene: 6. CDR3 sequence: CASSRGGGQPQHF. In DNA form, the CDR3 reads TGTGCCAGCAGCCGAGGGGGCGGACAGCCCCAGCATTTT.